The 27 T cell receptor beta chains in this list originate from one sample, sequenced in a study of tumor-infiltrating lymphocytes in oesophageal squamous cell carcinoma. TCRdb re-derived calls from the PCR reads in MiXCR, one entry per CDR3 protein. Among about 21,000 distinct CDR3 sequences, approximately 38% were seen once, and the ten largest hold roughly two fifths. The sample taken for sequencing was esophageal tumor tissue. Receptors were obtained from a male donor with esophageal squamous cell carcinoma.

This clonotype has ten or more counts. This rearrangement joins TRBV7-3 to TRBJ2-1; 13 bases are a match to TRBD2. The CDR3 contains 15 residues. J lost 7 bases, V lost 5 bases, and 5 bases had no gene match. Germline V gene data show CDR1 as SGHTA and CDR2 as FQGTGA. CDR3 region: CASSLGLAGRNEQFF. The CDR3 nucleotides are TGTGCCAGCAGCCTGGGACTAGCGGGGAGGAATGAGCAGTTCTTC.

The chain is built from TRBV7-6 and TRBJ1-2, with D perhaps matching TRBD1 (6 bases). The CDR3 consists of 14 residues. CDR1 and CDR2 from the germline V gene are SGHVS and FNYEAQ. V was trimmed by 1 base and J by 8 bases, leaving 14 bases between them. Written as DNA, the CDR3 is TGTGCCAGCAGCTTAGAGGGGGTGGGGGTCGGCTACACCTTC. This translates into CASSLEGVGVGYTF.

This clonotype was seen at least ten times. The chain is built from TRBV12-3 or TRBV12-4 and TRBJ2-1; D remains unclear. Trimming pared 5 bases from V and 4 bases from J, leaving 12 bases between. The CDR3 runs 14 residues. The CDR3 DNA sequence: TGTGCCAGCAGTCCGACGCGACTTTACAATGAGCAGTTCTTC. It encodes CASSPTRLYNEQFF.

This chain joins TRBV7-9 and TRBJ2-3, with D possibly being TRBD1 (6 bases). V gave up 5 bases and J gave up 0 bases, with 9 bases separating them. This CDR3 has 14 residues. Germline V gives CDR1 SEHNR, CDR2 FQNEAQ (reference sequence). The CDR3 reads CASSEGHSTDTQYF. Written as DNA, the CDR3 is TGTGCCAGCAGCGAGGGACATAGCACAGATACGCAGTATTTT.

The rearrangement joins TRBV10-2 to TRBJ2-3; weak D call: TRBD2 (6 bases). V was shortened by 4 bases and J by 2 bases, with 13 bases between the two germline ends. In germline, CDR1 is WSHSY, CDR2 SAAADI. The CDR3 totals 15 residues. CDR3 in DNA: TGCGCCAGCAGTGCACGCGGGGCCAACACAGATACGCAGTATTTT. As protein: CASSARGANTDTQYF.

Many counts were recorded for this clonotype. The gene calls are TRBV11-2 and TRBJ2-1, with D unresolved. The CDR3 is 17 residues long. Per germline, CDR1 SGHAT and CDR2 FQNNGV. Between the trimmed V and J ends, which lost 1 base and 0 bases, there was a span of 13 bases. The CDR3 loop reads CASSLGPGRLSYNEQFF. CDR3 DNA: TGTGCCAGCAGCTTAGGGCCTGGCCGACTCTCCTACAATGAGCAGTTCTTC.

This clonotype came up a few times. V and J are TRBV15 and TRBJ2-7, with D possibly TRBD2 on 6 matching bases. The CDR3 covers 13 residues. Germline CDR1 is LNHNV and CDR2 is YYDKDF (reference sequence). Trimming shortened V by 0 bases and J by 4 bases, and 7 bases separated the two germline ends. DNA of the CDR3: TGTGCCACCAGCAGAGAGGAGGGTTACGAGCAGTACTTC. It translates to CATSREEGYEQYF. The whole variable domain, filled in from reference TRBV15 and TRBJ2-7, reads DAMVIQNPRYQVTQFGKPVTLSCSQTLNHNVMYWYQQKSSQAPKLLFHYYDKDFNNEADTPDNFQSRRPNTSFCFLDIRSPGLGDTAMYLCATSREEGYEQYFGPGTRLTVT.

The rearrangement links TRBV7-2 to TRBJ2-4; D perhaps matches TRBD2 (6 bases). The J call could be wrong; TRBJ2-1 is a better fit for the DNA end. The CDR3 loop spans 13 amino acids. Germline loops: CDR1 SGHTA, CDR2 FQGNSA. CDR3 DNA sequence: TGTGCCAGCAGCTTGACTAGTGAGGCTGGGCAGTTCTTC. Its protein is CASSLTSEAGQFF.

This chain links TRBV18 with TRBJ2-3; D ambiguous. The CDR3 runs 13 residues. V gave up 3 bases and J gave up 2 bases, with 6 bases separating them. Germline CDR1 is KGHSH and CDR2 is LQKENI. This CDR3 is CASSPPLTDTQYF. In nucleotides, the CDR3 is TGTGCCAGCTCACCGCCACTCACAGATACGCAGTATTTT.

On this clonotype itself: A much more abundant neighbour one base away suggests this may be a read error. The chain recombines TRBV7-2 with TRBJ2-3; D may correspond to TRBD1 or TRBD2 (5 bases each). V was shortened by 4 bases and J by 1 base, with 9 bases between the two germline ends. Germline V gene data show CDR1 as SGHTA and CDR2 as FQGNSA. The CDR3 has 14 residues. CDR3 bases: TGTGCCAGCAGCTCCTTGGGACGCACAGATACGCAGTATTTT. This gives the protein CASSSLGRTDTQYF.

V is TRBV2 and J is TRBJ2-6, with 11 positions matching TRBD1. From germline, CDR1 is SNHLY and CDR2 FYNNEI. V shed 6 bases, J shed 2 bases, and the junction held 6 bases outside the gene matches. The CDR3 contains 17 residues. The CDR3 DNA reads as TGTGCCAGCAGAGGAGGACAGGGGGCCGCTGGGGCCAACGTCCTGACTTTC. It codes for CASRGGQGAAGANVLTF.

The CDR3 is CASSEWPSGSGIQETQYF. The CDR3, as DNA: TGTGCCAGCAGTGAATGGCCTAGCGGGAGCGGGATCCAAGAGACCCAGTACTTC. The chain couples TRBV6-1 to TRBJ2-5, with TRBD2 matching 10 bases. In germline, CDR1 is MNHNS, CDR2 SASEGT. The CDR3 length is 18 residues. The J segment lost 1 base and the V segment lost 2 bases, leaving 10 bases of the junction unmatched.

The gene calls are TRBV7-8 and TRBJ2-3, with D possibly TRBD1 on 5 matching bases. Germline values: CDR1 SGHVS, CDR2 FQNEAQ. CDR3 length: 14 residues. V lost 5 bases to trimming and J lost 2 bases, with 11 bases between them. CDR3 sequence: CASSQGDPTDTQYF. For the CDR3, the DNA is TGTGCCAGCAGCCAAGGGGATCCCACAGATACGCAGTATTTT.

V and J are TRBV7-3 and TRBJ2-3; D is perhaps TRBD2 (6 bases). Trimming pared 0 bases from V and 0 bases from J, leaving 10 bases between. CDR1 is SGHTA, CDR2 FQGTGA, per germline. There are 16 residues in the CDR3. CDR3 protein: CASSLTSGTSTDTQYF. Written as DNA, the CDR3 is TGTGCCAGCAGCTTAACTAGCGGAACTAGCACAGATACGCAGTATTTT.

This clonotype was picked up a small number of times. V gene TRBV6-1 combines with J gene TRBJ1-5; 8 nucleotides agree with TRBD1. The CDR3 is made up of 15 amino acids. Germline V gene lookup returns CDR1 MNHNS and CDR2 SASEGT. Trimming cost V 6 bases and J 4 bases; bases outside gene matches: 8. CDR3 residues: CASRAGTGRNQPQHF. The CDR3 DNA is TGTGCCAGCAGGGCCGGGACAGGCCGTAATCAGCCCCAGCATTTT.

A few counts support this clonotype. The chain has TRBV7-2 and TRBJ2-5; D unresolved. Deletions cut 1 base from V and 9 bases from J, with 18 bases between. This CDR3 comprises 15 residues. Germline assignment: CDR1 SGHTA and CDR2 FQGNSA. The chain's CDR3 is CASSLGLTLTLAQYF. The CDR3 DNA is TGTGCCAGCAGCTTAGGGTTGACCCTAACCTTGGCCCAGTACTTC.

Comment on this clonotype: A read error is possible here, since a much larger clone lies one base away. V and J are TRBV24-1 and TRBJ1-6, with D hard to call. Germline V CDR1 and CDR2: KGHDR, SFDVKD. CDR3 length: 16 residues. Written as DNA, the CDR3 is TGTGCCACCAGTGAAGTTAGGGAAGGCGCCGATTCATCCCTCCACTTT. Its translation is CATSEVREGADSSLHF.

This chain joins TRBV7-9 and TRBJ2-3; weak D call: TRBD2 (6 bases). Looked up from germline, CDR1 is SEHNR and CDR2 is FQNEAQ (reference sequence). CDR3 length: 15 residues. Trimming cost V 1 base and J 2 bases, with 10 bases left between them. CDR3 protein: CASSLGLAVTDTQYF. In nucleotides, the CDR3 is TGTGCCAGCAGCTTAGGGTTAGCGGTCACAGATACGCAGTATTTT.

This clonotype occurred many times. The J gene is TRBJ2-7, the V gene TRBV2; TRBD2 aligns across 7 bases. The J call could be wrong; TRBJ2-1 is a better fit for the DNA end. The CDR3 consists of 17 residues. CDR1 and CDR2 from the germline V gene are SNHLY and FYNNEI. The CDR3 coding sequence is TGTGCCAGCAGTGAAGCCGCTTTGGGACTACTACCAAACGAGCAGTTCTTC. Protein sequence: CASSEAALGLLPNEQFF.

V is TRBV24-1 and J is TRBJ2-3, with 11 nucleotides matching TRBD2. CDR1 and CDR2 (germline): KGHDR, SFDVKD. The junction had 4 bases not matched to a gene; V was cut back by 9 bases and J by 3 bases. The CDR3 has 14 amino acids. CDR3 nucleotide sequence: TGTGCCACCCGGGGACTAGCGGAGACAGATACGCAGTATTTT. It translates to CATRGLAETDTQYF.

This rearrangement joins TRBV10-3 to TRBJ2-3; 7 bases map to TRBD1. J gave up 3 bases and V 3 bases, and 3 bases lay outside the gene matches. The CDR3 is 14 amino acids. The germline V gene has CDR1 ENHRY and CDR2 SYGVKD. CDR3 amino acids: CAISEQGLTDTQYF. The CDR3 coding sequence is TGTGCCATCAGTGAACAGGGGCTGACAGATACGCAGTATTTT.

Ten or more counts support this clonotype. This may be a read error: a much more frequent sequence differs by one nucleotide. This chain links TRBV12-3 or TRBV12-4 with TRBJ2-7; D possibly corresponds to TRBD2 (5 bases). V lost 6 bases, J lost 7 bases, and 22 bases lay in between. The CDR3 spans 15 residues. The CDR3 sequence: CASRSSPSSYNEQYF. DNA of the CDR3: TGTGCCAGCAGGTCCTCCCCTAGCTCCTACAATGAGCAGTACTTC.

This CDR3 reads CASSATFLSGSKTQYF. The CDR3 coding sequence is TGTGCCAGCAGCGCGACTTTCCTTAGCGGGAGCAAGACCCAGTACTTC. The rearrangement joins TRBV9 to TRBJ2-5, with 9 bases matching TRBD2. The J segment lost 6 bases and the V segment lost 3 bases, leaving 12 bases of the junction unmatched. The germline CDR1 and CDR2 sequences are SGDLS and YYNGEE. This CDR3 region has 16 residues.

In DNA, the CDR3 is TGTGCCAGCAGTTACTCCCCAGGGGTCTCCTACAATGAGCAGTTCTTC. This translates into CASSYSPGVSYNEQFF. The gene calls are TRBV6-2 or TRBV6-3 and TRBJ2-7, with D tentatively TRBD1 (6 bases). With the DNA end fitting TRBJ2-1 better, the J assignment may be wrong. Looked up from germline, CDR1 is MNHEY and CDR2 is SVGEGT. The CDR3 length is 16 residues.

There are many counts of this clonotype. The CDR3 bases are TGTGCCACCAGTGATCCACAGGGTTCGGATACGCAGTATTTT. This sequence encodes CATSDPQGSDTQYF. The rearrangement uses TRBV24-1 and TRBJ2-3, with D possibly being TRBD1 (6 bases). Germline values: CDR1 KGHDR, CDR2 SFDVKD. V gave up 3 bases and J gave up 6 bases, with 12 bases separating them. The CDR3 length is 14 residues.

This clonotype was detected ten times or more. The rearrangement joins TRBV6-1 to TRBJ2-2, with 10 positions matching TRBD2. The CDR3 sequence is 15 residues long. Germline lookup yields CDR1 MNHNS and CDR2 SASEGT. V lost 5 bases to trimming and J lost 4 bases; unmatched junction nucleotides: 4. Here the CDR3 reads CASSPRLAGTGELFF. CDR3 in DNA: TGTGCCAGCAGTCCCCGACTAGCGGGCACCGGGGAGCTGTTTTTT.

There are a few counts of this clonotype. The V call is TRBV30, the J call TRBJ2-7, with TRBD1 identical over 7 bases. The CDR3 is 13 amino acids. Germline V lookup: CDR1 GTSNPN, CDR2 SVGIG (reference sequence). The junction had 5 bases not matched to a gene; V was cut back by 2 bases and J by 4 bases. The CDR3 coding sequence is TGTGCCTGGAGTAGGGGACAGACATACGAGCAGTACTTC. The encoded protein is CAWSRGQTYEQYF.